This TCR beta chain was retrieved from a study of long-term antiretroviral therapy in people with HIV (dated by TCRdb to the early 2020s). Study-wide context: The earliest samples were collected roughly a decade before the 2015 WHO recommendation for immediate ART, at a time when ART was usually postponed until CD4 counts fell. Among the approximately 30 participants with HIV, eleven were female. Whether ART initiation and durable HIV suppression were associated with changes in peripheral blood TRB repertoire composition and diversity was tested in a retrospective serial study. From over 25 adults with confirmed HIV infection, the cohort provided under 200 cryopreserved PBMC samples, gathered serially across a mean of around 6 years (range 1-12). Test extractions of a monoclonal T-cell line alongside about 30 polyclonal samples showed no cross-contamination during QIAcube processing. Beyond this particular receptor, the publication reports: Inferences about post-ART repertoire changes are limited because no data were available on ART adherence, viral resistance or therapy changes. Owing to limited PBMC availability, only the TCR beta chain was sequenced, without alpha chain pairing. Starting ART was linked to a significant rise in TRB diversity, yet even with long-term ART the diversity remained significantly lower than in transplant donor controls. Narrower CDR3 length ranges were observed in HIV repertoires than in controls, and an antigen-experienced repertoire with only a slight naive shift after ART was suggested by the network structure. Expanded TRB clones identified before ART initiation dominated the repertoire at all time points, although this dominance fluctuated and declined in many PLHIV after ART. The samples span the years 2004 to 2017, and the ART regimens used may be less effective than current regimens. Unsorted PBMC were profiled instead of sorted CD4+ and CD8+ T cells because pre-ART samples had limited cell numbers.

Participants were included only if at least one PBMC sample before ART initiation and at least two post-ART samples were available. Treatment was received in the United States of America by all participants with HIV. Cryopreserved samples of about 1-11 million PBMC were thawed and washed before DNA extraction. At the time of the earliest PBMC sample, participants with HIV were aged between roughly 23 and 60 years. PBMC samples were contributed by each participant from 1-4 timepoints before ART initiation and 2-8 timepoints after ART initiation, with a median of 7 samples. Serial HIV viral load, CD4+ T-cell count, ART history and demographic data were obtained for every participant. A Qiagen kit on a QIAcube was used to extract genomic DNA from unsorted PBMC, with samples processed in batches of 12. Of note for this clone: Which antigen it targets is not known. No much larger clone exists at a distance of one base, and base qualities are not known.

Taken from cysteine to phenylalanine, the CDR3 has 13 residues. Only CDR3 DNA remains: 39 bases, in frame from the first base. In the germline V gene, CDR1 corresponds to MNHEY and CDR2 to SVGAGI. V is pared back by 2 bases and J by 1 base, with 5 bases lying between the germline termini. Sequencing of the TRB variable region was done with the immunoSEQ hsTCRB v3.0 assay at survey level resolution. The target sequencing depth for TRB was roughly 35,000-55,000 T-cell genomes per sample. An Illumina MiSeq with a v3 150-cycle kit was used to sequence the pooled TRB libraries. Processing in the source paper ran as follows. Analysis of repertoires was carried out in R inside a reproducible Nextflow workflow spanning QC, data transformation and analysis. LymphoSeq2, an R package for exploring AIRR-Seq data, was used to implement the custom analyses. A few samples that produced fewer than 5000 total TRB sequences were removed, so approximately 190 HIV repertoires were analyzed. Among the 170 to 200 retained HIV repertoires, 55 to 65 were collected before ART initiation and 120 to 140 after ART initiation. Repertoires were downsampled to 5000 TRB nucleotide sequences, with summary statistics averaged over 100 downsampling iterations. The analysis kept only TRB sequences whose CDR3 regions were at least seven amino acids long. Diversity was assessed using a clonality score derived from Shannon entropy and using the Gini coefficient. In the repertoire networks, any two of the top 5000 CDR3 amino acid sequences were connected whenever the two sequences differed by an edit distance of one. GLIPH2 predicted antigen specificity groups and MHC restriction for TRB CDR3 amino acid sequences. CDR3 amino acid sequences were matched against VDJdb and McPAS-TCR to flag known CMV, EBV, HIV or tissue antigen associations. Pre-ART, post-ART and control groups were compared with Wilcoxon signed-rank tests and Holm-Bonferroni correction. As stored in TCRdb, this immuneACCESS dataset retains in-frame rearrangements with V and J assigned. A fraction of the clones does not appear; measured against another copy, unresolved V genes explain less than half of the discrepancy, and the remainder lacks a known reason. For V, J and clone size, that table is used; D and trimming come from the DNA. For this sample there are 19,000 or so clones; about 81% appear just once. Together, the top ten hold around 10% of the sample.

Sequenced material: unsorted PBMCs, taken 0.3 years before starting antiretroviral therapy. The chain is encoded by TRBV6-5 joined to TRBJ1-1, with the D gene not clear enough to name. This clonotype originated in a man aged 50-59 years with HIV. CDR3 protein: CASSYRQNTEAFF. The DNA sequence reads TGTGCCAGCAGTTACAGGCAGAACACTGAAGCTTTCTTT.